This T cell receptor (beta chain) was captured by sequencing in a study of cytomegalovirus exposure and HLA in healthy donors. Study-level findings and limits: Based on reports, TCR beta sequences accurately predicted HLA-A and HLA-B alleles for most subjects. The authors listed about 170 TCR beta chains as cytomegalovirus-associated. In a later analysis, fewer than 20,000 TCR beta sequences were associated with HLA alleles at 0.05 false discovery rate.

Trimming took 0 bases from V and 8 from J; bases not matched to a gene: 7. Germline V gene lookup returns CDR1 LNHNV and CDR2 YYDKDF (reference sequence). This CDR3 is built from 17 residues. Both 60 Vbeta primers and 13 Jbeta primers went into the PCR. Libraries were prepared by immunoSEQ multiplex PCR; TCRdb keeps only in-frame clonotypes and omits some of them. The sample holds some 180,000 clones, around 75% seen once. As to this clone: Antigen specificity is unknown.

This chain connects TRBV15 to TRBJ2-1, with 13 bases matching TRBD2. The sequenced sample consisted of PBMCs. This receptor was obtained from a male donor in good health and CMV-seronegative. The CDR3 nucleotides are TGTGCCACCAGCAGAGATAGACTAGCGGGGGGACGGGATGAGCAGTTCTTC. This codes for CATSRDRLAGGRDEQFF.